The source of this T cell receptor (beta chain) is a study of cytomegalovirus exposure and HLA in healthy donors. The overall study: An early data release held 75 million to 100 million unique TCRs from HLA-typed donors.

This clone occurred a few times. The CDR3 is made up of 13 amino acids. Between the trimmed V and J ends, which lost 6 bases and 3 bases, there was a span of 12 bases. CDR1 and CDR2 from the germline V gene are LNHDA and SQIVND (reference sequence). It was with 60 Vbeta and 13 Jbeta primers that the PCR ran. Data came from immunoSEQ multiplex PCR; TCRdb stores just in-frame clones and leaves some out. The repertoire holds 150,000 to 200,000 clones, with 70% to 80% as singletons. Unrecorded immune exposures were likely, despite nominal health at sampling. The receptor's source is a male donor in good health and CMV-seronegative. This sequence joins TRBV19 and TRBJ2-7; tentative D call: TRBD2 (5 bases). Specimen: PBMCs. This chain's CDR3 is CASSTLRGYEQYF. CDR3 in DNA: TGTGCCAGTAGCACCCTCCGGGGCTACGAGCAGTACTTC.